Below, 25 T cell receptor beta chains from the same sample are listed, as sequenced in a study of spatial heterogeneity in lung cancer. Study outcomes and limitations: Within tumors, counts of expanded alpha and beta TCRs tracked tumor mutation counts.

Stated time point: sample taken at primary tumor resection. TCRdb fed the 5' RACE reads into MiXCR, producing one record per CDR3 protein. This sample has under 20,000 distinct CDR3 sequences, with 5% to 7% found just once. These receptors' targets are unknown. Source: lung tumor tissue, taken at surgery. Receptor source: a female donor with early-stage non-small cell lung cancer.

This clonotype rates as medium-sized. This chain uses TRBV29-1 with TRBJ1-2, with D perhaps TRBD1 (5 bases). The germline V and J ends were trimmed by 3 bases and 4 bases, with 9 bases remaining between them. Per the germline V gene, CDR1 is SQVTM and CDR2 is ANQGSEA. This CDR3 comprises 12 residues. For the CDR3, the DNA is TGCAGCGTTGACAGGGAAGGCTATGGCTACACCTTC. Amino acid sequence: CSVDREGYGYTF. The variable domain in full, with the rest retrieved from reference TRBV29-1 and TRBJ1-2, is SAVISQKPSRDICQRGTSLTIQCQVDSQVTMMFWYRQQPGQSLTLIATANQGSEATYESGFVIDKFPISRPNLTFSTLTVSNMSPEDSSIYLCSVDREGYGYTFGSGTRLTVV.

Sample share makes this clonotype medium-sized (0.01 to 0.1%). This rearrangement joins TRBV27 to TRBJ1-1; D might be TRBD1 (5 bases). The CDR3 covers 13 residues. The germline V gene has CDR1 MNHEY and CDR2 SMNVEV (reference sequence). V lost 2 bases and J 1 base, leaving 5 bases between the germline ends. The CDR3 sequence is CASSLGTNTEAFF. The CDR3 nucleotides are TGTGCCAGCAGTTTAGGGACGAACACTGAAGCTTTCTTT.

This clonotype came up many times. The CDR3 reads CSAKGPGPSSYNEQFF. CDR3 DNA: TGCAGTGCTAAGGGACCCGGGCCGAGCTCCTACAATGAGCAGTTCTTC. V is TRBV20-1 and J is TRBJ2-1; D might be TRBD1 or TRBD2, each matching 5 bases. The germline V gene has CDR1 DFQATT and CDR2 SNEGSKA (reference sequence). There are 16 residues in the CDR3. The V end was cut by 4 bases, the J end by 0 bases, with 16 bases between.

There are many counts of this clonotype. The chain couples TRBV2 to TRBJ1-6, with 8 bases aligning to TRBD1. The CDR3 is 13 residues long. Germline trimming cut 5 bases from V and 11 bases from J; bases unmatched to any gene: 5. The germline V gene encodes CDR1 SNHLY and CDR2 FYNNEI. CDR3 amino acids: CASSSGGWTPLHF. DNA for the CDR3: TGTGCCAGCAGTTCAGGGGGCTGGACACCCCTCCACTTT. Based on the CDR3 plus reference TRBV2 and TRBJ1-6, the full variable domain is EPEVTQTPSHQVTQMGQEVILRCVPISNHLYFYWYRQILGQKVEFLVSFYNNEISEKSEIFDDQFSVERPDGSNFTLKIRSTKLEDSAMYFCASSSGGWTPLHFGNGTRLTVT.

This clonotype was recorded many times. The chain carries TRBV24-1 and TRBJ2-7; 7 nucleotides align to TRBD1. The V segment lost 1 base and the J segment 11 bases; nucleotides outside the gene matches: 7. The CDR3 length is 13 residues. The germline gives CDR1 KGHDR, CDR2 SFDVKD. The CDR3 nucleotides read TGTGCCACCAGTGATTTCGGATCACAGGGGAAGTACTTC. Protein product: CATSDFGSQGKYF.

This clonotype was seen repeatedly, ten times or more. The gene calls are TRBV7-9 and TRBJ1-2; D gene unclear. The CDR3 loop spans 12 amino acids. The V end lost 3 bases, the J end lost 7 bases, and 9 bases lay between the germline ends. Germline V gives CDR1 SEHNR, CDR2 FQNEAQ (reference sequence). The CDR3 sequence: CASSFDSSGYTF. CDR3 coding DNA: TGTGCCAGCAGCTTCGACTCGAGTGGCTACACCTTC.

This clonotype was seen only a few times. In DNA form, the CDR3 reads TGTGCCACCCGGAGGGGGGGCGAAGAGACCCAGTACTTC. Translating it yields CATRRGGEETQYF. The chain is built from TRBV24-1 and TRBJ2-5; the D gene is possibly TRBD2 (7 bases). Trimming stripped 9 bases from V and 3 bases from J, with 13 bases between. The CDR3 extends over 13 amino acids. Germline assignment: CDR1 KGHDR and CDR2 SFDVKD.

In its sample, this clonotype was seen many times. V usage is TRBV2 and J usage is TRBJ1-2; possibly TRBD1 for D (5 bases). Germline V gene sequence: CDR1 SNHLY, CDR2 FYNNEI. V dropped 5 bases and J dropped 5 bases, with 12 bases sitting between them. CDR3 length equals 13 residues. CDR3 in DNA: TGTGCCAGCAGTCAAGACAGAGGGTATGGCTACACCTTC. Residues: CASSQDRGYGYTF.

This clonotype is judged medium-sized. The chain uses TRBV5-1 and TRBJ2-5, with TRBD2 matching 7 bases. With 4 bases clipped from V and 4 bases from J, the junction kept 13 bases outside the gene matches. CDR1 is SGHRS, CDR2 YFSETQ, per germline. The CDR3 length is 16 residues. The DNA of the CDR3 is TGCGCCAGCAGCCACTTCGGACGGGGGGAGGGAGAGACCCAGTACTTC. It yields the protein CASSHFGRGEGETQYF.

This clonotype was counted only a few times. The V call is TRBV12-3 or TRBV12-4, the J call TRBJ2-3; 8 bases map to TRBD1. This CDR3 spans 15 amino acids. Trimming took 6 bases from V and 4 from J; bases not matched to a gene: 9. The CDR3 bases are TGTGCCAGCAGCCCGAGGACAGGGTCGTCAGATACGCAGTATTTT. Protein: CASSPRTGSSDTQYF.

This chain uses TRBV6-6 with TRBJ2-4; D possibly corresponds to TRBD2 (7 bases). This CDR3 has 19 amino acids. Germline V gene lookup returns CDR1 MNHNY and CDR2 SVGAGI (reference sequence). V lost 4 bases to trimming and J lost 0 bases, with 22 bases between them. The CDR3 DNA reads as TGTGCCAGCAGTTCGGGGGGCGCGAGAATTCTTGCAGCCAAAAACATTCAGTACTTC. The encoded protein is CASSSGGARILAAKNIQYF.

Many counts were recorded for this clonotype. The V call is TRBV10-3, the J call TRBJ2-5, with 9 bases matching TRBD1. Looked up from germline, CDR1 is ENHRY and CDR2 is SYGVKD. This CDR3 is built from 16 residues. V was pared by 6 bases and J by 2 bases, with 10 bases of the junction left unmatched. The CDR3 spells CAIRAGTGWGQETQYF. The CDR3 DNA reads as TGTGCCATCAGGGCAGGGACAGGGTGGGGGCAAGAGACCCAGTACTTC.

The table lists this clonotype with many counts. The chain is built from TRBV12-3 or TRBV12-4 and TRBJ1-1; 8 bases fit TRBD1. This CDR3 region has 15 residues. Trimming cost V 5 bases and J 0 bases; bases outside gene matches: 5. The CDR3 DNA reads as TGTGCCAGCAGTCCGTGGACAGGGTTGAACACTGAAGCTTTCTTT. Its protein product is CASSPWTGLNTEAFF.

Ten or more counts support this clonotype. The chain carries TRBV12-3 or TRBV12-4 and TRBJ1-2; tentative D call: TRBD1 (5 bases). V was shortened by 7 bases and J by 2 bases, with 11 bases between the two germline ends. This CDR3 spans 13 amino acids. The CDR3 spells CASKVGHNYGYTF. For the CDR3, the DNA is TGTGCCAGCAAGGTCGGACACAACTATGGCTACACCTTC.

Ten or more counts support this clonotype. The genes are TRBV18 and TRBJ2-3; TRBD2 aligns across 7 bases. The CDR3 is 15 amino acids. J was trimmed by 2 bases and V by 3 bases; bases with no gene match: 5. Germline lookup yields CDR1 KGHSH and CDR2 LQKENI. The DNA for the CDR3 is TGTGCCAGCTCACCGGGACTACATGACACAGATACGCAGTATTTT. Encoded protein: CASSPGLHDTDTQYF.

Ten or more counts support this clonotype. The genes are TRBV11-2 and TRBJ1-6; D gene unclear. V gave up 5 bases and J gave up 8 bases, with 10 bases separating them. The germline CDR1 and CDR2 sequences are SGHAT and FQNNGV. CDR3 length: 13 amino acids. This CDR3 reads CASSARVDSPLHF. The CDR3 bases are TGTGCCAGCAGCGCGAGGGTAGATTCACCCCTCCACTTT.

This clonotype was seen ten or more times. The V call is TRBV27, the J call TRBJ2-5, with a possible D match to TRBD1 (5 bases). From germline, CDR1 is MNHEY and CDR2 SMNVEV (reference sequence). The CDR3 covers 13 residues. V lost 6 bases and J lost 1, with 9 bases in between. In nucleotides, the CDR3 is TGTGCCAGCAGGGGCCAGGGCCAAGAGACCCAGTACTTC. Encoded protein: CASRGQGQETQYF.

This clonotype was found many times. V is TRBV5-5 and J is TRBJ2-1; 7 nucleotides match TRBD2. The CDR3 loop spans 15 amino acids. After removal of 0 bases from V and 8 bases from J, the junction contained 8 bases not matched to a gene. The germline V gene encodes CDR1 SGHKS and CDR2 YYEKEE (reference sequence). The CDR3 DNA reads as TGTGCCAGCAGCTTGGTGGGGGAGGGCCTAGATGAGCAGTTCTTC. Amino acids: CASSLVGEGLDEQFF.

This clonotype was seen many times. This sequence joins TRBV7-2 and TRBJ2-7; a weak D match, TRBD1 (6 bases). The CDR3 consists of 14 residues. Germline V CDR1 and CDR2: SGHTA, FQGNSA. Trimming cost V 5 bases and J 2 bases, with 13 bases left between them. The CDR3 region is CASSALGQPYEQYF. CDR3 bases: TGTGCCAGCAGCGCTTTAGGACAGCCCTACGAGCAGTACTTC.

This clonotype was seen many times. The genes are TRBV9 and TRBJ2-1, with 9 bases identical to TRBD2. The CDR3 is made up of 16 amino acids. The ends lost 5 bases at V and 6 bases at J; junction bases unmatched: 12. Germline V gives CDR1 SGDLS, CDR2 YYNGEE. CDR3 coding DNA: TGTGCCAGCAGTGGGGATAGCGGGAGACTCGGCAATGAGCAGTTCTTC. Translated, it gives CASSGDSGRLGNEQFF.

The chain uses TRBV7-8 and TRBJ2-7; 9 positions match TRBD2. Germline assignment: CDR1 SGHVS and CDR2 FQNEAQ. This CDR3 has 16 amino acids. With V trimmed by 2 bases and J by 2 bases, 7 bases remained unmatched. The CDR3 DNA is TGTGCCAGCAGCTTATTGGGATCTAGCGGGACCTACGAGCAGTACTTC. It translates to CASSLLGSSGTYEQYF.

The table lists this clonotype with many counts. The J gene is TRBJ1-1, the V gene TRBV7-9; TRBD1 might be the D (6 bases). V lost 3 bases, J lost 5 bases, and 13 bases lay in between. CDR3 length equals 14 residues. Germline CDR1 and CDR2: SEHNR and FQNEAQ (reference sequence). As DNA, the CDR3 is TGTGCCAGCAGCTTCACAGGGACGAGTACTGAAGCTTTCTTT. This sequence encodes CASSFTGTSTEAFF.

This clonotype was detected ten times or more. The rearrangement joins TRBV5-1 to TRBJ2-5; 10 bases align to TRBD2. After removal of 3 bases from V and 4 bases from J, the junction contained 6 bases not matched to a gene. The length of the CDR3 is 15 residues. Per the germline V gene, CDR1 is SGHRS and CDR2 is YFSETQ. In DNA form, the CDR3 reads TGCGCCAGCAGCTCGGGGGGACTAGCGAGAGAGACCCAGTACTTC. Amino acid sequence: CASSSGGLARETQYF.

This clonotype has a count of ten or more. The V call is TRBV6-1, the J call TRBJ2-3; D possibly matches TRBD1 or TRBD2 (5 bases each). Germline values: CDR1 MNHNS, CDR2 SASEGT. The CDR3 has 13 residues. The germline V and J ends were trimmed by 5 bases and 2 bases, with 8 bases remaining between them. DNA of the CDR3: TGTGCCAGCAGTTCAGGGACCACAGATACGCAGTATTTT. This sequence encodes CASSSGTTDTQYF.

This clonotype appeared many times. The chain is built from TRBV20-1 and TRBJ1-2; D may be TRBD1 (5 bases). The V gene's germline CDR1 is DFQATT and CDR2 SNEGSKA (reference sequence). The CDR3 extends over 15 amino acids. CDR3 sequence (DNA): TGCAGCTCCCCCCGGGACCCCAGGGCCGGGTTTGGCTACACCTTC. Translation gives CSSPRDPRAGFGYTF.